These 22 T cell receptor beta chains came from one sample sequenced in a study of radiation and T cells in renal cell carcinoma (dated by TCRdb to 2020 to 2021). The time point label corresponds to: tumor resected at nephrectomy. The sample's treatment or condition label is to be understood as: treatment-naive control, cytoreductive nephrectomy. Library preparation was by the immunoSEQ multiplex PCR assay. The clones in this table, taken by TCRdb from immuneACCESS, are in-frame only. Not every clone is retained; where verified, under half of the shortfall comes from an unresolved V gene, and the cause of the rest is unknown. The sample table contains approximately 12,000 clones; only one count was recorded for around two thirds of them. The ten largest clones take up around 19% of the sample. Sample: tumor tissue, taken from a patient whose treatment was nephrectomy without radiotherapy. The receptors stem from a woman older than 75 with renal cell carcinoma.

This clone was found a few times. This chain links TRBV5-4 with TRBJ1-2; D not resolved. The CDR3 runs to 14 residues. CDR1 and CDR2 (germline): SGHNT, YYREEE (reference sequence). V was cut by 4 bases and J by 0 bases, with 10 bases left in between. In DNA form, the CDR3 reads TGTGCCAGCAGCCCCCCGGGAGCTAACTATGGCTACACCTTC. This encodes CASSPPGANYGYTF.

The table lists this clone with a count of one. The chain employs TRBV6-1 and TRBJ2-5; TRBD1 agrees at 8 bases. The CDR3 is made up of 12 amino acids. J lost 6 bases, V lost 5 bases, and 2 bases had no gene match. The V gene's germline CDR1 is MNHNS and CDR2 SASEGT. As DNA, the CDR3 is TGTGCCAGCAGTAGACAGGGGCAGACCCAGTACTTC. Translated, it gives CASSRQGQTQYF.

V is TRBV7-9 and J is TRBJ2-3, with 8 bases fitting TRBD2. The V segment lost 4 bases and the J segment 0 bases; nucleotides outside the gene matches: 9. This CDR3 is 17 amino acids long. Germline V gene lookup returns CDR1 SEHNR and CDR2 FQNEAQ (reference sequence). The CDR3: CASSWAGGPLSTDTQYF. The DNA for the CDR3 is TGTGCCAGCAGCTGGGCGGGGGGACCCCTTAGCACAGATACGCAGTATTTT.

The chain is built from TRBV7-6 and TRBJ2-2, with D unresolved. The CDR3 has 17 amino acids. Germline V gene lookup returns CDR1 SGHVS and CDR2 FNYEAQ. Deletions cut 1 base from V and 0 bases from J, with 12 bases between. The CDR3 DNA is TGTGCCAGCAGCTTAGTCTGGGGTTACTCGAACACCGGGGAGCTGTTTTTT. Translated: CASSLVWGYSNTGELFF.

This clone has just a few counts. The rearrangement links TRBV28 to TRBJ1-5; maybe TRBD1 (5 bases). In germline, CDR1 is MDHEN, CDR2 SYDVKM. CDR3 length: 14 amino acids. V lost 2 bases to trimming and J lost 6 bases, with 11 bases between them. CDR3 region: CASSLIRVRQPQHF. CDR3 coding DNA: TGTGCCAGCAGTTTAATCAGGGTTCGTCAGCCCCAGCATTTT.

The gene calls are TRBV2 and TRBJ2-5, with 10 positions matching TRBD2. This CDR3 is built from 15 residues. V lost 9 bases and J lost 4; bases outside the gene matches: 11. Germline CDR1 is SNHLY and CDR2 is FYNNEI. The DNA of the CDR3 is TGTGCCAGTACAGCGGGGGGGCAAGTGAGAGAGACCCAGTACTTC. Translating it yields CASTAGGQVRETQYF.

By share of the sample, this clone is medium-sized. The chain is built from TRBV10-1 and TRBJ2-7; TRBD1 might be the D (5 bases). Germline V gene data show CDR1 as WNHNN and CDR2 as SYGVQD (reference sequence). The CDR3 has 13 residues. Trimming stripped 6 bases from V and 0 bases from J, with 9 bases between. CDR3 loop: CASRPDSSYEQYF. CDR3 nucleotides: TGCGCCAGCAGACCCGACAGCTCCTACGAGCAGTACTTC.

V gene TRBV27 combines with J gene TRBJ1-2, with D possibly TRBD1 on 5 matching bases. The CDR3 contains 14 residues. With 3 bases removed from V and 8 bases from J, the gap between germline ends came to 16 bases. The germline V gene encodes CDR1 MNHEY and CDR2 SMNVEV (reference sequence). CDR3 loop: CASSLNGGAGGYTF. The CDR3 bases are TGTGCCAGCAGTTTGAATGGGGGAGCGGGAGGCTACACCTTC.

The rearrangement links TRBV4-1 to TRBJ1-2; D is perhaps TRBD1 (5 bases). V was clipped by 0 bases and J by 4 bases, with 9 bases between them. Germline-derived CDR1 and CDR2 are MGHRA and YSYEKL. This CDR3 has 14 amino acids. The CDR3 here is CASSQEGVTYGYTF. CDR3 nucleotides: TGCGCCAGCAGCCAAGAGGGGGTTACCTATGGCTACACCTTC.

DNA for the CDR3: TGTGCCAGCAGCGCCGTGTCAGGGCAAGGAAACACCATATATTTT. Residues: CASSAVSGQGNTIYF. V gene TRBV9 combines with J gene TRBJ1-3; perhaps TRBD1 as D (5 bases). The V gene's germline CDR1 is SGDLS and CDR2 YYNGEE. The CDR3 totals 15 residues. The V end lost 3 bases, the J end lost 4 bases, and 14 bases lay between the germline ends.

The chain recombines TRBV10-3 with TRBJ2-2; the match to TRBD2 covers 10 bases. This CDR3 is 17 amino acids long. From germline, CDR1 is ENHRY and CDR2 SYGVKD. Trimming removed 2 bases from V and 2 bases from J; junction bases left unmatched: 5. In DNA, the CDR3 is TGTGCCATCAGTGAGAGCGGGGGGGCCGGTAACACCGGGGAGCTGTTTTTT. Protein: CAISESGGAGNTGELFF.

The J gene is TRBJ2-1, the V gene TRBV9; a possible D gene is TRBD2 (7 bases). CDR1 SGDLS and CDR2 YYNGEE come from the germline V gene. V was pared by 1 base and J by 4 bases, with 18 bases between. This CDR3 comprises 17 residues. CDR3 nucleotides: TGTGCCAGCAGCGTAAACCCCGCTGGGGGGGCATACAATGAGCAGTTCTTC. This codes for CASSVNPAGGAYNEQFF.

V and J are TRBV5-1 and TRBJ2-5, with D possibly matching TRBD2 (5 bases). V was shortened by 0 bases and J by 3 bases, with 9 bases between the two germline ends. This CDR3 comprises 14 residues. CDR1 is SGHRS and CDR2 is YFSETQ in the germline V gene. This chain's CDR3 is CASSLAGIKETQYF. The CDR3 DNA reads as TGCGCCAGCAGCTTGGCCGGGATTAAAGAGACCCAGTACTTC. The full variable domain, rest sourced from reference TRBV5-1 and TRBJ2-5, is KAGVTQTPRYLIKTRGQQVTLSCSPISGHRSVSWYQQTPGQGLQFLFEYFSETQRNKGNFPGRFSGRQFSNSRSEMNVSTLELGDSALYLCASSLAGIKETQYFGPGTRLLVL.

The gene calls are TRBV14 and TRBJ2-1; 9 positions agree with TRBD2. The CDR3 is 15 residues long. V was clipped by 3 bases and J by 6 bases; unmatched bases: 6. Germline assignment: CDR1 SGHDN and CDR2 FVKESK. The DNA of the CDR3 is TGTGCCAGCAGCCAGGTTGCGGGGGGGACCAATGAGCAGTTCTTC. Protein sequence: CASSQVAGGTNEQFF. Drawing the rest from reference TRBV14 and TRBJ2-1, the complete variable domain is EAGVTQFPSHSVIEKGQTVTLRCDPISGHDNLYWYRRVMGKEIKFLLHFVKESKQDESGMPNNRFLAERTGGTYSTLKVQPAELEDSGVYFCASSQVAGGTNEQFFGPGTRLTVL.

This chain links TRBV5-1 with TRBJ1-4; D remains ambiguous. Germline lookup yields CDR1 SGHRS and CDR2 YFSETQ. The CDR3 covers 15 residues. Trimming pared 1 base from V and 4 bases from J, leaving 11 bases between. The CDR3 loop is CASSLQQAVNEKLFF. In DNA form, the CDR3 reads TGCGCCAGCAGCTTGCAGCAGGCCGTTAATGAAAAACTGTTTTTT.

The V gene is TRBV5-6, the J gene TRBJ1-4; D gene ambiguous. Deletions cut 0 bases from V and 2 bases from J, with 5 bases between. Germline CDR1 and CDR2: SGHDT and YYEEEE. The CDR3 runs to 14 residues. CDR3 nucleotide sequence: TGTGCCAGCAGCTTGGACCCCACTAATGAAAAACTGTTTTTT. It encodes CASSLDPTNEKLFF.

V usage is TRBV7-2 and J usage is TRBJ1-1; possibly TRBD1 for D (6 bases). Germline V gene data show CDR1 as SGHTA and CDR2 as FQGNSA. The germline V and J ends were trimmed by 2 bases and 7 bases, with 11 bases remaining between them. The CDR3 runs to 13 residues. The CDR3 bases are TGTGCCAGCAGCTTACGACAGGATGTTGAAGCTTTCTTT. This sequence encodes CASSLRQDVEAFF.

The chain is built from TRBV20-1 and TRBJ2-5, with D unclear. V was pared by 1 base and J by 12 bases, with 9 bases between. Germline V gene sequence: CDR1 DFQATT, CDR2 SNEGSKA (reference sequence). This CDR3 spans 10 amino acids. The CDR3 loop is CSARGGAEYF. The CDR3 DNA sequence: TGCAGTGCTAGAGGTGGAGCAGAGTACTTC.

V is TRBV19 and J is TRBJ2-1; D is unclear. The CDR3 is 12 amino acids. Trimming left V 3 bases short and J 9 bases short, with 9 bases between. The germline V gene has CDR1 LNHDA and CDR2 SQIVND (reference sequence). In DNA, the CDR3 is TGTGCCAGTAGTATGTGGCCGGGTGAGCAGTTCTTC. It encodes CASSMWPGEQFF.

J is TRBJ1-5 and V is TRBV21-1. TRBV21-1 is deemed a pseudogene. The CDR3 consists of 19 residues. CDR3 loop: CASSKKAGPRTLSNQPQHF. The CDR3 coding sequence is TGTGCCAGCAGCAAAAAGGCGGGCCCAAGGACGTTGAGCAATCAGCCCCAGCATTTT.

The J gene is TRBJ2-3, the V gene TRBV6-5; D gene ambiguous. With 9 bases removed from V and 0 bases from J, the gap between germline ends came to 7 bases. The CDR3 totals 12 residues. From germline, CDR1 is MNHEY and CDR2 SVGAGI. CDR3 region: CASARSTDTQYF. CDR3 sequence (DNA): TGTGCCAGTGCTAGAAGCACAGATACGCAGTATTTT.

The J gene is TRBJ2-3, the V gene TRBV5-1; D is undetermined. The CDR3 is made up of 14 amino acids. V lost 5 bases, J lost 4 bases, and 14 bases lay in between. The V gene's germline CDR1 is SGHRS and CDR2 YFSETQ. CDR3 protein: CASSLYYHSDTQYF. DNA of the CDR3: TGCGCCAGCAGTCTGTACTACCACTCAGATACGCAGTATTTT.